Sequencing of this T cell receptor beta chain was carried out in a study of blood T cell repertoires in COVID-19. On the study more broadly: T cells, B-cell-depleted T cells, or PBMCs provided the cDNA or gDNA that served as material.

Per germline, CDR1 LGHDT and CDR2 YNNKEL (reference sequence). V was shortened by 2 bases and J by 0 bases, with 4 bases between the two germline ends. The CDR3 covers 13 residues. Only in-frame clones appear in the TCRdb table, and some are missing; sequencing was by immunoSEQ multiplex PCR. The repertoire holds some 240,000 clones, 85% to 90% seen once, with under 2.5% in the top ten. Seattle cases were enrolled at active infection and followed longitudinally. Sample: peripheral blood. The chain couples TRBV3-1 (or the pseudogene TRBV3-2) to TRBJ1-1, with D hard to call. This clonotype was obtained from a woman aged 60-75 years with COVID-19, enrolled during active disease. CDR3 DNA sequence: TGTGCCAGCAGCCAAATAATGAACACTGAAGCTTTCTTT. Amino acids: CASSQIMNTEAFF.